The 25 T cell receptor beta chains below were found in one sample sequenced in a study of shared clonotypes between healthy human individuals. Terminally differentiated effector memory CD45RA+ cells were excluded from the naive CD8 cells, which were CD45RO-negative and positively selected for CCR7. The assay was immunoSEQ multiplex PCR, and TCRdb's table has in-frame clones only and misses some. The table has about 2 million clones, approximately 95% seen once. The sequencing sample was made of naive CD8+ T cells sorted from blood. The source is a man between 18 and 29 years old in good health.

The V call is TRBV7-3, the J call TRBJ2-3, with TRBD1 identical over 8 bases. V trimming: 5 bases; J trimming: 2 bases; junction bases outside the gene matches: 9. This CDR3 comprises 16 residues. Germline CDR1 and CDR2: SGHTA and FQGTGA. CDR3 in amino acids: CASSTQTGELTDTQYF. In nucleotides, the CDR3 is TGTGCCAGCAGCACCCAGACAGGGGAGCTCACAGATACGCAGTATTTT.

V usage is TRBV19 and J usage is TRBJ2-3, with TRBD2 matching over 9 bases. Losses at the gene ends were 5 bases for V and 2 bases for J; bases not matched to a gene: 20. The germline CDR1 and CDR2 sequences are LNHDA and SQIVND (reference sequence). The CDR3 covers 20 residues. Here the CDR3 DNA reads TGTGCCAGTAGTCTCTCGACTAGCGGTCCTCACTGGGGCACCACAGATACGCAGTATTTT. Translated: CASSLSTSGPHWGTTDTQYF.

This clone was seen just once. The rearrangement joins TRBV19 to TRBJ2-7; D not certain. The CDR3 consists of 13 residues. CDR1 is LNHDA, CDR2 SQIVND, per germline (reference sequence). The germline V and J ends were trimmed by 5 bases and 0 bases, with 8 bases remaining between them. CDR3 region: CASSWAISYEQYF. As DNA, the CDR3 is TGTGCCAGTAGTTGGGCTATCTCCTACGAGCAGTACTTC.

The CDR3 protein is CASTQDRGSSGANVLTF. CDR3 sequence (DNA): TGTGCCAGCACCCAGGACAGGGGAAGTTCCGGGGCCAACGTCCTGACTTTC. V gene TRBV7-9 combines with J gene TRBJ2-6; 9 nucleotides align to TRBD1. Germline trimming cut 7 bases from V and 4 bases from J; bases unmatched to any gene: 11. The germline CDR1 and CDR2 sequences are SEHNR and FQNEAQ (reference sequence). The CDR3 has 17 amino acids.

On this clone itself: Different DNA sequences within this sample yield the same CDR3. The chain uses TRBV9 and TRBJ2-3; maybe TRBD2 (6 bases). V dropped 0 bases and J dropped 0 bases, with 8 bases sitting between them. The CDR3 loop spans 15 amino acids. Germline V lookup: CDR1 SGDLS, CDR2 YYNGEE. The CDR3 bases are TGTGCCAGCAGCGTAGGCGGGGTTAGCACAGATACGCAGTATTTT. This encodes CASSVGGVSTDTQYF.

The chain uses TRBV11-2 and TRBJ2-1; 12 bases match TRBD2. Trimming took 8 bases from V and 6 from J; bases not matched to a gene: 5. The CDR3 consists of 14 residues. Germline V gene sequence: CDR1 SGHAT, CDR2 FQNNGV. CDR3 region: CASQTSGGLNEQFF. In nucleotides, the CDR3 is TGTGCCAGCCAGACTAGCGGGGGCCTCAATGAGCAGTTCTTC.

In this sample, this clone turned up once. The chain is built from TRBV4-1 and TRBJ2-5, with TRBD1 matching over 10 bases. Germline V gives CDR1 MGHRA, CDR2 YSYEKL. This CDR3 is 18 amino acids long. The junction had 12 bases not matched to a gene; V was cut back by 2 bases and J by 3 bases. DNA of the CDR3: TGCGCCAGCAGCCAATATGAGTACGGGACAGGGGAGGAAGAGACCCAGTACTTC. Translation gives CASSQYEYGTGEEETQYF.

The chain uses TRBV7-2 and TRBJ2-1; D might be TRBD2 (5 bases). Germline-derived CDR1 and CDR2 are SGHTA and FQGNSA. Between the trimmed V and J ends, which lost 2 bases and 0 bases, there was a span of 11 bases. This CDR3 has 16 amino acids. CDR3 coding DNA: TGTGCCAGCAGCTTACCGGCGGGTAGCTCCTACAATGAGCAGTTCTTC. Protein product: CASSLPAGSSYNEQFF.

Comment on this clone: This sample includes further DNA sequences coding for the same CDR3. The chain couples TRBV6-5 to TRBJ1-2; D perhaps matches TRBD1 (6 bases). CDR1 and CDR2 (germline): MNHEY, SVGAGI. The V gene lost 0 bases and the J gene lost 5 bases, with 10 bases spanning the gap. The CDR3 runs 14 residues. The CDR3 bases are TGTGCCAGCAGTTACTCGGAGGGGGTTTATGGCTACACCTTC. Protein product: CASSYSEGVYGYTF.

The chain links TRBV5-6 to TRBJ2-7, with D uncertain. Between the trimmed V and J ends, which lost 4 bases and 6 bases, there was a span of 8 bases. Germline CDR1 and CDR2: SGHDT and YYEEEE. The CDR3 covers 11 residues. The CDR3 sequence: CASSVSGEQYF. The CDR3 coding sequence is TGTGCCAGCAGCGTGAGTGGCGAGCAGTACTTC. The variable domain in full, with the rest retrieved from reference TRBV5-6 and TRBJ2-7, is DAGVTQSPTHLIKTRGQQVTLRCSPKSGHDTVSWYQQALGQGPQFIFQYYEEEERQRGNFPDRFSGHQFPNYSSELNVNALLLGDSALYLCASSVSGEQYFGPGTRLTVT.

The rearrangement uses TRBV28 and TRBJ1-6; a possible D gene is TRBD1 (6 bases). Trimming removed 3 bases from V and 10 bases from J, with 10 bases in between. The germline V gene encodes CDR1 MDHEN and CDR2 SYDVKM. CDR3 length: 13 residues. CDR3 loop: CASSLRGYSPLHF. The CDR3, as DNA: TGTGCCAGCAGTTTGAGGGGGTACTCACCCCTCCACTTT.

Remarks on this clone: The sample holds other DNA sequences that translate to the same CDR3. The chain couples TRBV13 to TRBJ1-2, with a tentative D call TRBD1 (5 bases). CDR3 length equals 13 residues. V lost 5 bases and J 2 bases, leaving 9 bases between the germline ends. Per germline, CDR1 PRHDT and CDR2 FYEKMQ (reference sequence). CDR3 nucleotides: TGTGCCAGCAGCCTTACAGGAAACTATGGCTACACCTTC. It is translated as CASSLTGNYGYTF.

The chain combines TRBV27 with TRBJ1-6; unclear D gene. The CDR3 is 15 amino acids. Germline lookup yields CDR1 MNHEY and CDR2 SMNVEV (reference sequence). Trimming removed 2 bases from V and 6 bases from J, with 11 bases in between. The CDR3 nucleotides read TGTGCCAGCAGTTTAGTAGGGCACAGTAATTCACCCCTCCACTTT. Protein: CASSLVGHSNSPLHF.

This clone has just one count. The CDR3 DNA follows: TGTGCCAGCAGTTATCTCCCCGAGGGTAACTATGGCTACACCTTC. Protein sequence: CASSYLPEGNYGYTF. This chain uses TRBV6-5 with TRBJ1-2; no firm D call. The germline V gene has CDR1 MNHEY and CDR2 SVGAGI. The CDR3 loop spans 15 amino acids. The germline V and J ends were trimmed by 3 bases and 1 base, with 12 bases remaining between them.

The CDR3 here is CASSQMGQGDTEAFF. Here the CDR3 DNA reads TGTGCCAGCAGTCAAATGGGACAGGGGGACACTGAAGCTTTCTTT. The chain has TRBV6-6 and TRBJ1-1; 11 bases are shared with TRBD1. The CDR3 spans 15 residues. V was pared by 5 bases and J by 3 bases, with 5 bases of the junction left unmatched. In germline, CDR1 is MNHNY, CDR2 SVGAGI (reference sequence).

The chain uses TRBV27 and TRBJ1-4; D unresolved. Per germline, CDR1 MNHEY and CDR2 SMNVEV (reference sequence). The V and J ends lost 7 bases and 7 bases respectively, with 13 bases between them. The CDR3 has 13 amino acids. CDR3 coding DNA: TGTGCCAGCACCCCACTGCCGATTGAAAAACTGTTTTTT. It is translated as CASTPLPIEKLFF. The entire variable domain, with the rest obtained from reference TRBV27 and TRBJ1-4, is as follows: EAQVTQNPRYLITVTGKKLTVTCSQNMNHEYMSWYRQDPGLGLRQIYYSMNVEVTDKGDVPEGYKVSRKEKRNFPLILESPSPNQTSLYFCASTPLPIEKLFFGSGTQLSVL.

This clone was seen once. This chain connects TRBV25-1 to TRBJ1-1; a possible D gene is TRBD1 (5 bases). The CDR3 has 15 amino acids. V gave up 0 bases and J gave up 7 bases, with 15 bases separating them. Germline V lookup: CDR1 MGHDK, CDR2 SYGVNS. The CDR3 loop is CASSEYMGRGGEAFF. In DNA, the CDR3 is TGTGCCAGCAGTGAATATATGGGGCGGGGAGGTGAAGCTTTCTTT.

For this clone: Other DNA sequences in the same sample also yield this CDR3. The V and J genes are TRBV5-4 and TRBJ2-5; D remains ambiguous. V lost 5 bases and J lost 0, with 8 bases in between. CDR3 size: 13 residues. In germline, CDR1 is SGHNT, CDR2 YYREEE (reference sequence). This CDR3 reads CASSLSYQETQYF. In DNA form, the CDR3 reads TGTGCCAGCAGTTTGAGTTACCAAGAGACCCAGTACTTC.

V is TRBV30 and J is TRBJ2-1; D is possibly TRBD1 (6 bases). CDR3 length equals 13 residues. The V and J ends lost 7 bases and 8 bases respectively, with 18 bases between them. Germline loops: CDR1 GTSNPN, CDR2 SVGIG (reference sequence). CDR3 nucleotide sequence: TGTGCCTTCCTATCGGGACATCGCCATGAGCAGTTCTTC. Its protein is CAFLSGHRHEQFF. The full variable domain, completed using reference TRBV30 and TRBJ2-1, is SQTIHQWPATLVQPVGSPLSLECTVEGTSNPNLYWYRQAAGRGLQLLFYSVGIGQISSEVPQNLSASRPQDRQFILSSKKLLLSDSGFYLCAFLSGHRHEQFFGPGTRLTVL.

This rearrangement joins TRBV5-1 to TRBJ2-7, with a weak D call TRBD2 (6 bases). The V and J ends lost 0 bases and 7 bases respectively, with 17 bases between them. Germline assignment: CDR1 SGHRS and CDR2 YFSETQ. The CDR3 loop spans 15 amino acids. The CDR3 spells CASSLDGGEWSEQYF. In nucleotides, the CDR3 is TGCGCCAGCAGCTTGGATGGAGGGGAATGGTCGGAGCAGTACTTC.

CDR3 protein: CSARDGREQFF. CDR3 nucleotides: TGCAGTGCTAGAGACGGGCGGGAGCAGTTCTTC. This rearrangement joins TRBV20-1 to TRBJ2-1; D call uncertain. Germline V gene lookup returns CDR1 DFQATT and CDR2 SNEGSKA (reference sequence). Trimming removed 0 bases from V and 10 bases from J, with 7 bases in between. The CDR3 is made up of 11 amino acids.

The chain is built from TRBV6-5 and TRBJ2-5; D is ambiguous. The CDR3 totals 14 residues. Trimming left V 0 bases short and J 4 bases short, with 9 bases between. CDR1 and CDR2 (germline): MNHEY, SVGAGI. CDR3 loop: CASSYSSLIETQYF. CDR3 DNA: TGTGCCAGCAGTTACTCATCCTTGATAGAGACCCAGTACTTC.

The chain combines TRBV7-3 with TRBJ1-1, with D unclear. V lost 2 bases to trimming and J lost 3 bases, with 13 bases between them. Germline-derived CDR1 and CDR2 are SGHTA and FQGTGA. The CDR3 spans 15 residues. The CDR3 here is CASSLSGSDYTEAFF. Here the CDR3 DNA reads TGTGCCAGCAGCTTATCGGGAAGCGATTACACTGAAGCTTTCTTT.

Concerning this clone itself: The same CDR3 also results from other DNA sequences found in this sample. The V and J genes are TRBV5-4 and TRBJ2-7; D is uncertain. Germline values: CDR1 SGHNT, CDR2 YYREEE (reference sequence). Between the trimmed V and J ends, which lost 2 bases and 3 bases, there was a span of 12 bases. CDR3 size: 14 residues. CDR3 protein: CASSLGGGLYEQYF. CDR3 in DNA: TGTGCCAGCAGCTTAGGTGGTGGTCTCTACGAGCAGTACTTC.

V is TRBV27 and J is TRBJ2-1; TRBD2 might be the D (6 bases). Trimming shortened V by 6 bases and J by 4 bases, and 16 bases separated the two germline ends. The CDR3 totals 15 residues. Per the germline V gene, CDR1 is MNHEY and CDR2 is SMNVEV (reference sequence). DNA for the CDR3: TGTGCCAGCAGACTTTTTGGCGGACTATACAATGAGCAGTTCTTC. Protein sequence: CASRLFGGLYNEQFF.